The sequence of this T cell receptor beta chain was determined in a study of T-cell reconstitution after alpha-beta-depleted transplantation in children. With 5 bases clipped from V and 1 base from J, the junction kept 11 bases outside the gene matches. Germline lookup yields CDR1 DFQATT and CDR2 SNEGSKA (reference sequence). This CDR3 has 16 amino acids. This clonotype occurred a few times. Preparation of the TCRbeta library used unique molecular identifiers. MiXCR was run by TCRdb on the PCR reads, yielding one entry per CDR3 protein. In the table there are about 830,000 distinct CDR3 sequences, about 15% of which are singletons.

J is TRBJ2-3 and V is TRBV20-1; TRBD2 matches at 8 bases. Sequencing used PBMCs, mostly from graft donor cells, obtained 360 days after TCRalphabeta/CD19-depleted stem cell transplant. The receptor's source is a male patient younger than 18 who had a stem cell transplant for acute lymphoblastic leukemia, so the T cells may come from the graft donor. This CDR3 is CSAPALAGRGTDTQYF. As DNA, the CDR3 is TGCAGTGCTCCGGCCTTAGCGGGGCGGGGCACAGATACGCAGTATTTT.